This TCR beta chain was recovered during a study of blood T cell repertoires in COVID-19 (dated by TCRdb to the early 2020s). Study-wide context: Samples from collaborators originated in the United States, Italy and Spain and spanned both the acute and convalescent phases of COVID-19. The repertoires were released in a freely available public database meant as a resource for research on the immune response to SARS-CoV-2. The prospective study material was composed of cDNA or gDNA derived from T cells, B-cell-depleted T cells, or PBMCs. The sample metadata nearly always contained a de-identified subject ID, COVID-19 status, age in years and sex. The samples were drawn from two sources: the first 160 participants of the ongoing ImmuneRACE study, and some 1,300 subjects contributed by 6 global collaborators. Subjects who had been exposed to COVID-19, were actively infected with it, or had recovered from it provided the deeply sampled blood TCRbeta repertoires that made up the dataset. Where available, HLA class I and class II types were obtained from metadata supplied by the sample provider rather than from assay-based typing. Findings and caveats that apply to the study as a whole: Clinical and demographic metadata were provided uncurated, with the amount varying by source and participant.

The collaborating institutions used their own protocols to collect whole blood in K2EDTA tubes. For TCRbeta analysis, collaborators shipped samples as frozen whole blood, isolated PBMCs, or DNA extracted from either of those sample types. As regards this clone: Which antigen it targets is not known. No much larger clonotype is one base removed from it; base qualities were not supplied.

The immunoSEQ Assay, a bias-controlled multiplex PCR, was used to amplify TCRbeta CDR3 regions from genomic DNA. Concerning the study's data processing: Nucleated cell counts per sample were estimated from amplification of reference gene primers within the assay. Sequence reads were collapsed and filtered to measure the absolute abundance of every unique TCRbeta CDR3 rearrangement. Productive Simpson clonality was computed per sample as the square root of Simpson's diversity index over productive rearrangements. Held by TCRdb, this immuneACCESS table contains in-frame sequences only and omits some clones. Under half of the omission traces to an unresolved V gene where checked; the cause of the rest is unknown. That table is the source of V, J and clone size, and D and trimming were worked out from the DNA. For this sample there are about 220,000 clones; about 86% appear just once. The ten largest account for 2.3% of the sample.

Sequences GTSNPN (CDR1) and SVGIG (CDR2) are obtained from the germline V gene (reference sequence). The CDR3 starts with the cysteine, ends with the phenylalanine, and has 12 residues. The entry retains the CDR3 DNA only, 36 bases that are in frame from base 1. The junction shows trimming of 2 bases on V and 7 bases on J, plus 9 bases between the germline ends. The sample consisted of peripheral blood. The clonotype was recovered from a woman aged 55-70 years with acute or convalescent COVID-19. The chain employs TRBV30 and TRBJ1-5; TRBD1 is perhaps the D gene, given 5 matching bases. The nucleotide sequence reads TGTGCCTGGAGTCCCGCAGGGCAGCCCCAGCATTTT. This translates into CAWSPAGQPQHF.